This TCR beta chain was obtained from a study of cytomegalovirus exposure and HLA in healthy donors. PCR primers comprised 60 Vbeta and 13 Jbeta primers. The table came from immunoSEQ multiplex PCR; TCRdb's copy has only in-frame clones and leaves some out. The data contain about 150,000 clones, 60% to 85% of them singletons. CDR1 SGHVS and CDR2 FNYEAQ come from the germline V gene. V gave up 1 base and J gave up 2 bases, with 10 bases separating them. There are 15 residues in the CDR3. With respect to this clone: The antigen is not known.

Findings and caveats of the study: A link between a missense DCLRE1C variant and TCR beta V- and J-gene trimming emerged from a later analysis. Under in vitro conditions, three CMV-associated chains were confirmed as specific for CMV antigens.

The origin of this receptor is a man aged 50 to 60 in good health and CMV-seropositive. The chain links TRBV7-6 to TRBJ2-3, with D tentatively TRBD2 (5 bases). The material sequenced was PBMCs. CDR3 residues: CASSLVAGTTDTQYF. The CDR3 bases are TGTGCCAGCAGCTTAGTTGCGGGTACCACAGATACGCAGTATTTT.